These T cell receptor beta chains were read from a single sample in a study of T cell responses to AZD1222 COVID-19 vaccine. Assay: immunoSEQ multiplex PCR; the TCRdb copy retains only in-frame clones and omits some. The table has about 96,000 clones, roughly 88% seen once. The sequences come from peripheral blood, collected on day 0 of AZD1222 vaccination. These receptors were collected from an adult in good health. Both conserved end residues are part of each CDR3. D genes are given only for firm matches. Only part of the rows carry a size: once, few, many, or a class if the clone is expanded.

abundance	d_gene	v_gene	j_gene	CDR3aa	CDR3nt
once	-	TRBV27	TRBJ2-5	CASSTQGRETQYF	TGTGCCAGCAGTACGCAGGGGAGGGAGACCCAGTACTTC
-	TRBD2	TRBV7-9	TRBJ2-7	CASQGGSSYEQYF	TGTGCCAGCCAGGGCGGGAGCAGCTACGAGCAGTACTTC
-	-	TRBV7-9	TRBJ2-7	CASSYLGTAYEQYF	TGTGCCAGCAGCTACCTCGGAACTGCGTACGAGCAGTACTTC
-	-	TRBV24-1	TRBJ2-1	CATSIPRATYNEQFF	TGTGCCACCAGTATCCCCAGGGCAACCTACAATGAGCAGTTCTTC
-	TRBD2	TRBV19	TRBJ2-5	CASSIGGGSYQETQYF	TGTGCCAGTAGTATTGGGGGGGGTTCGTACCAAGAGACCCAGTACTTC
-	TRBD2	TRBV7-3	TRBJ2-1	CASSPLGEGRNEQFF	TGTGCCAGCAGCCCTCTGGGGGAGGGCCGGAATGAGCAGTTCTTC
-	TRBD1	TRBV4-3	TRBJ2-3	CASSQTGADTQYF	TGCGCCAGCAGCCAGACAGGGGCAGATACGCAGTATTTT
once	-	TRBV10-3	TRBJ2-3	CAISESAGGPDTQYF	TGTGCCATCAGTGAGTCGGCAGGGGGGCCAGATACGCAGTATTTT
-	TRBD1	TRBV9	TRBJ1-4	CASSALDRGYEKLFF	TGTGCCAGCAGCGCCCTCGACAGGGGTTATGAAAAACTGTTTTTT
-	-	TRBV5-1	TRBJ2-7	CASSLVVDTDEQYF	TGCGCCAGCAGCTTGGTGGTCGACACGGACGAGCAGTACTTC
-	-	TRBV2	TRBJ2-1	CASRLRLLYEQFF	TGTGCCAGCAGGCTTAGGCTGTTGTATGAGCAGTTCTTC
-	-	TRBV27	TRBJ2-1	CASRPDSYNEQFF	TGTGCCAGCCGACCAGACAGCTACAATGAGCAGTTCTTC
-	TRBD1	TRBV19	TRBJ1-2	CASSATGTYGYTF	TGTGCCAGTAGTGCGACAGGGACCTATGGCTACACCTTC
-	-	TRBV2	TRBJ1-2	CASSEARGGYTF	TGTGCCAGCAGTGAAGCAAGGGGTGGCTACACCTTC